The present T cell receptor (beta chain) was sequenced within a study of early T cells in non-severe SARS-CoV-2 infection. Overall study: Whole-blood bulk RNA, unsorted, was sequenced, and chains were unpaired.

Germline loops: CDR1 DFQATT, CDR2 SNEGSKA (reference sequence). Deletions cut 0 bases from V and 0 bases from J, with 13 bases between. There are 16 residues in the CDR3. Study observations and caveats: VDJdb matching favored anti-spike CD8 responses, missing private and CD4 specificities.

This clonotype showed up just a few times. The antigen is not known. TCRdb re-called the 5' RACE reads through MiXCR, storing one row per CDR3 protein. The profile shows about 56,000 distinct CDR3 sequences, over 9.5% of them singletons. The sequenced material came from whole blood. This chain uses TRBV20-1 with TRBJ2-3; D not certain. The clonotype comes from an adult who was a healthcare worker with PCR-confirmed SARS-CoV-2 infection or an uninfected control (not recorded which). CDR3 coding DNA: TGCAGTGCTAGAGATCGAGGCGCGGCCAGCACAGATACGCAGTATTTT. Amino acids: CSARDRGAASTDTQYF.